This passage covers 2 T cell receptor beta chains from one sample sequenced in a study of CD8 T cells in Susac syndrome. Random-hexamer reverse transcription was applied to roughly 0.5 to 1 ug RNA. TCRdb reprocessed the immunoSEQ multiplex PCR reads with MiXCR, giving one entry per CDR3 protein. The sample includes 150,000 to 200,000 distinct CDR3 sequences, over 85% of them seen just once. The sequencing sample was made of CD4+ T cells from PBMCs. Receptors originate from a human donor in good health.

V usage is TRBV20-1 and J usage is TRBJ2-1; 8 bases align to TRBD1. CDR1 and CDR2 (germline): DFQATT, SNEGSKA (reference sequence). The CDR3 is 16 amino acids. J was trimmed by 3 bases and V by 0 bases; bases with no gene match: 7. This CDR3 reads CSARDIGTGLYNEQFF. CDR3 bases: TGCAGTGCTAGAGATATCGGGACAGGCCTCTACAATGAGCAGTTCTTC.

The chain combines TRBV4-2 with TRBJ2-3; D is possibly TRBD1 or TRBD2 (6 bases each). Germline values: CDR1 LGHNA, CDR2 YNFKEQ. V was cut by 0 bases and J by 6 bases, with 13 bases left in between. The CDR3 is 15 amino acids. For the CDR3, the DNA is TGTGCCAGCAGCCAAGACCCCGGGGGCCGTGATACGCAGTATTTT. As protein: CASSQDPGGRDTQYF.